Below are 23 T cell receptor beta chains sequenced from a single sample in a study of CD8 T cells in ankylosing spondylitis. TCRdb fed the 5' RACE reads into MiXCR, producing one record per CDR3 protein. Of around 250,000 distinct CDR3 sequences in the sample, about 10% were seen once. What was sequenced was blood, either unsorted or a sorted T cell fraction (not recorded which). These receptors all stem from a male donor with ankylosing spondylitis or in good health (not recorded which).

In this sample, this clonotype turned up many times. The chain employs TRBV5-1 and TRBJ2-3; D is perhaps TRBD2 (5 bases). This CDR3 is built from 15 residues. The V gene's germline CDR1 is SGHRS and CDR2 YFSETQ. Trimming took 0 bases from V and 2 from J, leaving 10 bases between them. The chain's CDR3 is CASSLGERFTDTQYF. CDR3 sequence (DNA): TGCGCCAGCAGCTTGGGGGAGCGGTTCACAGATACGCAGTATTTT.

This clonotype was counted ten times or more. This chain's CDR3 is CAISESNGPYNEQFF. CDR3 nucleotide sequence: TGTGCCATCAGTGAGTCGAACGGACCCTACAATGAGCAGTTCTTC. The chain is built from TRBV10-3 and TRBJ2-1; D is unresolved. The CDR3 loop spans 15 amino acids. The V and J ends lost 0 bases and 2 bases respectively, with 8 bases between them. CDR1 ENHRY and CDR2 SYGVKD come from the germline V gene.

This clonotype has a count of ten or more. The rearrangement joins TRBV29-1 to TRBJ1-2; a possible D gene is TRBD1 (5 bases). The CDR3 runs to 13 residues. In germline, CDR1 is SQVTM, CDR2 ANQGSEA. Trimming took off 6 bases at V and 3 bases at J, with 14 bases between the two ends. CDR3 sequence reads: CSVRVQDYYGYTF. The CDR3 region has the DNA TGCAGCGTGAGGGTACAGGATTACTATGGCTACACCTTC.

V gene TRBV7-2 combines with J gene TRBJ2-1; possibly TRBD2 for D (6 bases). This CDR3 contains 15 residues. Trimming stripped 2 bases from V and 9 bases from J, with 17 bases between. The germline V gene encodes CDR1 SGHTA and CDR2 FQGNSA. CDR3 loop: CASSLSTGVFREQFF. CDR3 nucleotides: TGTGCCAGCAGCTTAAGTACGGGAGTCTTCCGTGAGCAGTTCTTC.

This clonotype was picked up many times. J is TRBJ2-5 and V is TRBV5-1; 7 nucleotides align to TRBD2. The CDR3 extends over 14 amino acids. V gave up 4 bases and J gave up 3 bases; unmatched junction bases: 6. Germline assignment: CDR1 SGHRS and CDR2 YFSETQ. CDR3 region: CASSRRAGEETQYF. The CDR3 region has the DNA TGCGCCAGCAGCAGAAGGGCGGGAGAAGAGACCCAGTACTTC.

The sample holds a few counts of this clonotype. CDR3 loop: CSVNPTGLNTEAFF. The CDR3 region has the DNA TGCAGCGTTAACCCTACAGGGCTCAACACTGAAGCTTTCTTT. The chain carries TRBV29-1 and TRBJ1-1; D might be TRBD1 (6 bases). CDR3 length: 14 amino acids. V was shortened by 5 bases and J by 2 bases, with 15 bases between the two germline ends. Germline V gene sequence: CDR1 SQVTM, CDR2 ANQGSEA.

This clonotype was seen ten or more times. The genes are TRBV7-3 and TRBJ2-7; 9 bases line up with TRBD1. The CDR3 consists of 14 residues. Germline V lookup: CDR1 SGHTA, CDR2 FQGTGA. V shed 5 bases, J shed 2 bases, and the junction held 4 bases outside the gene matches. The CDR3 region has the DNA TGTGCCAGCAGCCTAGACAGGGGGGCCTACGAGCAGTACTTC. It is translated as CASSLDRGAYEQYF.

A remark on this clonotype: An end of the junction differs from the germline gene, which may be a read error. The genes are TRBV7-3 and TRBJ2-5; D is possibly TRBD1 or TRBD2 (5 bases each). Germline lookup yields CDR1 SGHTA and CDR2 FQGTGA. CDR3 length: 13 residues. CDR3 in amino acids: CASSLGPQGTRYF. CDR3 in DNA: TGTGCCAGCAGCTTAGGACCCCAAGGGACCCGGTACTTC.

The chain couples TRBV20-1 to TRBJ2-1; D assignment may be TRBD1 or TRBD2 (6 bases each). V was clipped by 4 bases and J by 9 bases, with 13 bases between them. This CDR3 is 12 amino acids long. Germline V gives CDR1 DFQATT, CDR2 SNEGSKA (reference sequence). CDR3 in amino acids: CSATTGRREQFF. For the CDR3, the DNA is TGCAGTGCTACTACAGGGAGGCGTGAGCAGTTCTTC.

Ten or more counts support this clonotype. The CDR3 protein is CATSPSDKSAGTNTEAFF. The CDR3 nucleotides are TGTGCCACCTCCCCTAGCGATAAATCTGCAGGGACGAACACTGAAGCTTTCTTT. The chain combines TRBV5-3 with TRBJ1-1; tentatively, D is TRBD1 (5 bases). TRBV5-3 is classed as an ORF, of uncertain function. V lost 9 bases and J 1 base, leaving 28 bases between the germline ends. CDR3 length: 18 amino acids.

This clonotype occurred many times. The V and J genes are TRBV10-3 and TRBJ2-3; no clear D gene. The CDR3 covers 12 residues. Germline CDR1 reads ENHRY; CDR2 reads SYGVKD. The V and J ends lost 8 bases and 4 bases respectively, with 10 bases between them. CDR3 protein: CAIGSRADTQYF. For the CDR3, the DNA is TGTGCCATCGGCTCCCGAGCAGATACGCAGTATTTT.

This clonotype was recorded at least ten times. V gene TRBV5-1 combines with J gene TRBJ1-1, with TRBD1 matching 7 bases. The CDR3 spans 14 residues. Trimming removed 4 bases from V and 2 bases from J; junction bases left unmatched: 5. Germline-derived CDR1 and CDR2 are SGHRS and YFSETQ. CDR3 region: CASSRGQLNTEAFF. The CDR3 DNA is TGCGCCAGCAGCCGGGGACAGCTAAACACTGAAGCTTTCTTT.

In its sample, this clonotype was seen many times. This chain links TRBV3-1 with TRBJ2-7; TRBD2 matches 16 bases. Germline lookup yields CDR1 LGHDT and CDR2 YNNKEL (reference sequence). Trimming took 4 bases from V and 4 from J; bases not matched to a gene: 4. The CDR3 has 16 residues. In DNA form, the CDR3 reads TGTGCCAGCAGCCCCGGGACTAGCGGGAGGGTTTACGAGCAGTACTTC. Its translation: CASSPGTSGRVYEQYF.

This clonotype was detected ten times or more. The chain uses TRBV28 and TRBJ2-1; D gene unclear. From germline, CDR1 is MDHEN and CDR2 SYDVKM. There are 15 residues in the CDR3. Trimming took 5 bases from V and 4 from J, leaving 15 bases between them. In nucleotides, the CDR3 is TGTGCCAGCAGTATCCCCGGGCTGGGATACAATGAGCAGTTCTTC. This translates into CASSIPGLGYNEQFF.

This clonotype was seen many times. V is TRBV29-1 and J is TRBJ2-1, with 8 bases aligning to TRBD2. CDR3 length: 13 residues. The germline CDR1 and CDR2 sequences are SQVTM and ANQGSEA. V trimming: 7 bases; J trimming: 4 bases; junction bases outside the gene matches: 6. The CDR3 protein is CSGGAGGYNEQFF. Here the CDR3 DNA reads TGCAGCGGTGGGGCGGGGGGATACAATGAGCAGTTCTTC.

CDR3 amino acids: CASSHVTADTQYF. The CDR3 DNA reads as TGTGCCAGCAGCCATGTCACCGCAGATACGCAGTATTTT. The V gene is TRBV7-9, the J gene TRBJ2-3; D unresolved. CDR1 SEHNR and CDR2 FQNEAQ come from the germline V gene (reference sequence). This CDR3 spans 13 amino acids. V was clipped by 5 bases and J by 4 bases, with 10 bases between them.

This clonotype was seen a handful of times. The chain is built from TRBV6-5 and TRBJ2-2; D is unclear. The germline V gene encodes CDR1 MNHEY and CDR2 SVGAGI. V was trimmed by 2 bases and J by 5 bases, leaving 9 bases between them. The CDR3 runs to 14 residues. CDR3 bases: TGTGCCAGCAGTTACGGGTTAGGGACCGGGGAGCTGTTTTTT. Amino acid sequence: CASSYGLGTGELFF.

This clonotype has just a few counts. This chain uses TRBV23-1 with TRBJ2-1; D may be TRBD1 (6 bases). TRBV23-1 is reported as an ORF; its role is uncertain. V was cut by 4 bases and J by 8 bases, with 24 bases left in between. This CDR3 is built from 17 residues. CDR3 sequence: CASSPLGPQGWGYEQFF. CDR3 nucleotide sequence: TGCGCCAGCAGTCCACTAGGGCCACAGGGATGGGGCTATGAGCAGTTCTTC.

This clonotype was seen at least ten times. The gene calls are TRBV20-1 and TRBJ1-1; D gene ambiguous. The germline V and J ends were trimmed by 0 bases and 9 bases, with 11 bases remaining between them. Germline lookup yields CDR1 DFQATT and CDR2 SNEGSKA (reference sequence). The length of the CDR3 is 12 residues. The CDR3 region is CSARDLLEQAFF. In nucleotides, the CDR3 is TGCAGTGCTAGAGATCTTTTGGAACAAGCTTTCTTT.

The chain carries TRBV27 and TRBJ2-3; no clear D. Germline V lookup: CDR1 MNHEY, CDR2 SMNVEV (reference sequence). V lost 3 bases and J lost 6, with 13 bases in between. The CDR3 loop spans 14 amino acids. CDR3 residues: CASSFERPIDTQYF. In nucleotides, the CDR3 is TGTGCCAGCAGTTTTGAAAGGCCGATTGATACGCAGTATTTT.

The rearrangement links TRBV6-1 to TRBJ2-4; a possible D gene is TRBD1 (5 bases). The CDR3 is 13 amino acids. The germline V and J ends were trimmed by 6 bases and 9 bases, with 15 bases remaining between them. CDR1 is MNHNS, CDR2 SASEGT, per germline. The CDR3 coding sequence is TGTGCCAGCAGCTCCACCCCGCAGGGCATTCAGTACTTC. Its protein is CASSSTPQGIQYF.

This clonotype was recorded many times. V usage is TRBV4-2 and J usage is TRBJ2-5, with 8 bases aligning to TRBD2. The germline V gene encodes CDR1 LGHNA and CDR2 YNFKEQ. Losses at the gene ends were 4 bases for V and 5 bases for J; bases not matched to a gene: 12. CDR3 length equals 16 residues. The CDR3 reads CASSPTDREGGETQYF. DNA for the CDR3: TGTGCCAGCAGCCCCACGGATCGGGAGGGCGGCGAGACCCAGTACTTC.

The V gene is TRBV29-1, the J gene TRBJ1-2; 9 nucleotides align to TRBD1. This CDR3 spans 14 amino acids. The V gene's germline CDR1 is SQVTM and CDR2 ANQGSEA. The junction had 12 bases not matched to a gene; V was cut back by 6 bases and J by 7 bases. The CDR3 DNA sequence: TGCAGCGTCGCACAACAGGGGGCTGCTTGTGGCTACACCTTC. Its protein product is CSVAQQGAACGYTF.